The 11 T cell receptor beta chains listed next were all sequenced from one sample in a study of neurological immune-mediated disorders. TCRdb fed the 5' RACE reads into MiXCR, producing one record per CDR3 protein. The sample shows about 10,000 distinct CDR3 sequences, 20% to 25% of them seen only once. The sequenced sample was CD8+ T cells from blood. The source of these receptors is a woman in her thirties or forties with multiple sclerosis.

This clonotype is categorized as large (0.1 to 1%). This chain connects TRBV3-1 to TRBJ2-7; unclear D gene. This CDR3 has 14 amino acids. Trimming stripped 0 bases from V and 1 base from J, with 7 bases between. Germline loops: CDR1 LGHDT, CDR2 YNNKEL (reference sequence). Here the CDR3 DNA reads TGTGCCAGCAGCCAAGATTCCGGTTCCTACGAGCAGTACTTC. Translated: CASSQDSGSYEQYF.

This clonotype has at least ten counts. The chain couples TRBV12-3 or TRBV12-4 to TRBJ2-3, with TRBD2 identical over 12 bases. This CDR3 is built from 19 residues. The V segment lost 2 bases and the J segment 0 bases; nucleotides outside the gene matches: 9. CDR3 amino acids: CASSLITTSGGSSTDTQYF. CDR3 nucleotides: TGTGCCAGCAGTTTAATTACGACTAGCGGGGGCTCTAGCACAGATACGCAGTATTTT.

This clonotype was observed at least ten times. The genes are TRBV5-1 and TRBJ2-1, with 9 bases matching TRBD2. The CDR3 totals 17 residues. Trimming took 1 base from V and 4 from J; bases not matched to a gene: 9. CDR1 and CDR2 (germline): SGHRS, YFSETQ. DNA of the CDR3: TGCGCCAGCAGCTTGAGGTCGGGGCTAGCGGGGTACAATGAGCAGTTCTTC. As protein: CASSLRSGLAGYNEQFF.

V usage is TRBV5-1 and J usage is TRBJ1-1; D perhaps matches TRBD1 (6 bases). V lost 4 bases, J lost 4 bases, and 14 bases lay in between. The CDR3 contains 14 residues. Germline V lookup: CDR1 SGHRS, CDR2 YFSETQ. The CDR3 is CASSPMGAGTEAFF. The CDR3 DNA sequence: TGCGCCAGCAGCCCGATGGGGGCCGGCACTGAAGCTTTCTTT.

The chain couples TRBV28 to TRBJ1-1; D unclear. CDR1 is MDHEN, CDR2 SYDVKM, per germline. The CDR3 consists of 16 residues. Trimming took 8 bases from V and 1 from J, leaving 20 bases between them. The CDR3 DNA is TGTGCCAGCCAATCAAGGGAGGCAAAAAAGAACACTGAAGCTTTCTTT. This gives the protein CASQSREAKKNTEAFF.

Within the sample, this clonotype is medium-sized. This chain connects TRBV3-1 to TRBJ2-1; maybe TRBD1 (6 bases). Germline V gene sequence: CDR1 LGHDT, CDR2 YNNKEL (reference sequence). Trimming shortened V by 3 bases and J by 5 bases, and 17 bases separated the two germline ends. CDR3 length: 16 residues. CDR3 amino acids: CASSQTGTRKNNEQFF. The CDR3 DNA is TGTGCCAGCAGCCAGACCGGGACAAGGAAGAACAATGAGCAGTTCTTC.

This clonotype was counted ten times or more. The gene calls are TRBV4-1 and TRBJ1-6; D is unresolved. The germline gives CDR1 MGHRA, CDR2 YSYEKL. The V and J ends lost 3 bases and 4 bases respectively, with 13 bases between them. This CDR3 spans 16 amino acids. CDR3 DNA sequence: TGCGCCAGCAGCCAGCTACAAGGGAGTTATAATTCACCCCTCCACTTT. It specifies CASSQLQGSYNSPLHF.

This clonotype was observed many times. The rearrangement uses TRBV2 and TRBJ2-3; D tentatively reads TRBD1 or TRBD2 (5 bases each). V lost 8 bases and J lost 0, with 18 bases in between. This CDR3 has 16 residues. The germline CDR1 and CDR2 sequences are SNHLY and FYNNEI. For the CDR3, the DNA is TGTGCCAGCGGGGGAAAAGGACGGGCGAGCACAGATACGCAGTATTTT. Its translation is CASGGKGRASTDTQYF.

This clonotype was counted at least ten times. The chain couples TRBV5-1 to TRBJ1-2; 7 positions match TRBD1. The V gene's germline CDR1 is SGHRS and CDR2 YFSETQ. The CDR3 loop spans 13 amino acids. Trimming at V came to 3 bases and at J to 6 bases, leaving 5 bases not matched to a gene. The CDR3 loop is CASSSNTGDGYTF. The DNA for the CDR3 is TGCGCCAGCAGCTCCAATACAGGGGATGGCTACACCTTC.

The table lists this clonotype with many counts. The chain uses TRBV6-2 or TRBV6-3 and TRBJ2-3; D possibly uses TRBD1 or TRBD2 (5 bases each). The ends were cut back, 1 base at V and 3 bases at J, with 8 bases in the middle. The CDR3 consists of 14 residues. Germline loops: CDR1 MNHEY, CDR2 SVGEGT. CDR3 bases: TGTGCCAGCAGTTACTTAGGGACGACAGATACGCAGTATTTT. This codes for CASSYLGTTDTQYF.

This clonotype was seen repeatedly, ten times or more. This chain connects TRBV20-1 to TRBJ2-3, with 8 bases matching TRBD1. V lost 0 bases to trimming and J lost 6 bases; unmatched junction nucleotides: 14. The germline V gene has CDR1 DFQATT and CDR2 SNEGSKA (reference sequence). The CDR3 spans 17 residues. CDR3 sequence: CSARESGGQGAWDTQYF. The CDR3 coding sequence is TGCAGTGCTAGAGAGTCTGGAGGGCAGGGGGCGTGGGATACGCAGTATTTT.